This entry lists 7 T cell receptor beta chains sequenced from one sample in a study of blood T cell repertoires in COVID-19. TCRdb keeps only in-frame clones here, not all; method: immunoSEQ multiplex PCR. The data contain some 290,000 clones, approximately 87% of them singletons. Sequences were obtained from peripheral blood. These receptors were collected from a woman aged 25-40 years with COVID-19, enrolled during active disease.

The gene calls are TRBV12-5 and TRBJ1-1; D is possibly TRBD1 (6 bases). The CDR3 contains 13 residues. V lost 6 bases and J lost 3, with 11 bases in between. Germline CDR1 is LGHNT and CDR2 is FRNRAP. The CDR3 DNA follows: TGTGCTAGTGGACAGGGTAGGGACACTGAAGCTTTCTTT. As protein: CASGQGRDTEAFF.

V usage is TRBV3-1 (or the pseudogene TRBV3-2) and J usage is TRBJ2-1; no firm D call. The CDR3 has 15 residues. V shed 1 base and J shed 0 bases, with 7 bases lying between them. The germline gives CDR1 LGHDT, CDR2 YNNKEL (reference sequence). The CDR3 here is CASSQGRVSYNEQFF. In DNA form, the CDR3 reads TGTGCCAGCAGCCAAGGACGGGTCTCCTACAATGAGCAGTTCTTC.

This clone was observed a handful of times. CDR3 DNA sequence: TGTGCCAGTAGTATGGGGGCGCGAGCTTTCTTT. Encoded protein: CASSMGARAFF. V gene TRBV19 combines with J gene TRBJ1-1, with TRBD1 as a possible D gene (6 bases). This CDR3 spans 11 amino acids. Germline V lookup: CDR1 LNHDA, CDR2 SQIVND (reference sequence). With 3 bases removed from V and 10 bases from J, the gap between germline ends came to 9 bases.

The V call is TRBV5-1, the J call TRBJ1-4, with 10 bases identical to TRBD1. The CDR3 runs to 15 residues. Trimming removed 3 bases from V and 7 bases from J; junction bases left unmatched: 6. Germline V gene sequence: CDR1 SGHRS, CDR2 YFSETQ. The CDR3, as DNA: TGCGCCAGCAGCTGGGACAGGGGAACGGGTGAAAAACTGTTTTTT. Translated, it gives CASSWDRGTGEKLFF.

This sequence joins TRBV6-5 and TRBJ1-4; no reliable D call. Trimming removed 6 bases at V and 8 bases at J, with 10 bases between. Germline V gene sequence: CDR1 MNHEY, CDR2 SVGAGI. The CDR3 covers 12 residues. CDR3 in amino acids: CASSTSDEKLFF. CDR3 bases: TGTGCCAGCAGCACTAGCGACGAAAAACTGTTTTTT.

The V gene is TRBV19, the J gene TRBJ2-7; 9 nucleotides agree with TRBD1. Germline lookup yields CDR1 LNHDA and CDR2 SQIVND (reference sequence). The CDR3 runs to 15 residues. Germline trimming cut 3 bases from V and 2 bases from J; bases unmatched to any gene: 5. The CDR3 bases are TGTGCCAGTAGTATTAACGGACAGGGGCCCTACGAGCAGTACTTC. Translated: CASSINGQGPYEQYF. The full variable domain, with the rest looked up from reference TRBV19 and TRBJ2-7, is DGGITQSPKYLFRKEGQNVTLSCEQNLNHDAMYWYRQDPGQGLRLIYYSQIVNDFQKGDIAEGYSVSREKKESFPLTVTSAQKNPTAFYLCASSINGQGPYEQYFGPGTRLTVT.

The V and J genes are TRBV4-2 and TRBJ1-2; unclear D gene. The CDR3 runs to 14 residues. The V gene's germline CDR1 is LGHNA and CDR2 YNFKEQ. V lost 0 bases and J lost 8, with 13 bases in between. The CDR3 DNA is TGTGCCAGCAGCCAAGAAGCGTCGGGGAGAGGCTACACCTTC. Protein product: CASSQEASGRGYTF.